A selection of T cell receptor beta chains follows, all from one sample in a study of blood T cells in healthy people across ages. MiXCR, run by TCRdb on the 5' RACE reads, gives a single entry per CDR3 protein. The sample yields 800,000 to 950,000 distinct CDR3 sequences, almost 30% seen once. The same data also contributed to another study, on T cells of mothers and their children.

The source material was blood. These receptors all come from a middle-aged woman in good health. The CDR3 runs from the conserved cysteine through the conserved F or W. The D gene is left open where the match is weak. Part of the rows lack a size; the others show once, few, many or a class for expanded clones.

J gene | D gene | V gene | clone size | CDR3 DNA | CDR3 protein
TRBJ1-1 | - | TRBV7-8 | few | TGTGCCAGCAGCTTAGGAGAGGGGTCGTTCGGAGCTTTCTTT | CASSLGEGSFGAFF
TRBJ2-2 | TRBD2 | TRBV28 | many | TGTGCCAGCAGTTTAGGACTAGCGGTCACCGGGGAGCTGTTTTTT | CASSLGLAVTGELFF
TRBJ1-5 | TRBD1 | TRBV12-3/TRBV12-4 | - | TGTGCCAGCAGTCTAGGACAGGCGGTGCGGCAGCCCCAGCATTTT | CASSLGQAVRQPQHF
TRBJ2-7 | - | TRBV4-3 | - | TGCGCCAGCAGGCAAGAGCCCAGGAGGGGCTACGAGCAGTACTTC | CASRQEPRRGYEQYF
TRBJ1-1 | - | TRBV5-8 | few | TGTGCCAGCAGCTTGGGTTGGGATTTGAACACTGAAGCTTTCTTT | CASSLGWDLNTEAFF
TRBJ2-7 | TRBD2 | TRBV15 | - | TGTGCCACCAGCGGGGAGGGAAGGCCCTTCGATGAGCAGTACTTC | CATSGEGRPFDEQYF
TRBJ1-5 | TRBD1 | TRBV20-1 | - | TGCAGTGCTAGGGGACAGGTGGGTTTGCAGCCCCGGCATTTT | CSARGQVGLQPRHF
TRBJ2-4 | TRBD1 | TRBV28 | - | TGTGCCAGCAGTTCGAATGGACAGGGGAACATTCAGTACTTC | CASSSNGQGNIQYF
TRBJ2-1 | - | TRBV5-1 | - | TGCGCCAGCGCCAAAGGTGGTTCGACGAATGAGCAGTTCTTC | CASAKGGSTNEQFF
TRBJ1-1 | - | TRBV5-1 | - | TGCGCCAGCAGCTTGGATAAGGGGGGGGCGCGGGTGAACACTGAAGCTTTCTTT | CASSLDKGGARVNTEAFF
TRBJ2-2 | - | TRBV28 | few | TGTGCCAGCAGTTTATCTCTGAACACCGGGGAGCTGTTTTTT | CASSLSLNTGELFF
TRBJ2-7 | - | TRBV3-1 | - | TGTGCCAGCAGCCGACCGCCCTCGGCCGGGCTGTACGAGCAGTACTTC | CASSRPPSAGLYEQYF